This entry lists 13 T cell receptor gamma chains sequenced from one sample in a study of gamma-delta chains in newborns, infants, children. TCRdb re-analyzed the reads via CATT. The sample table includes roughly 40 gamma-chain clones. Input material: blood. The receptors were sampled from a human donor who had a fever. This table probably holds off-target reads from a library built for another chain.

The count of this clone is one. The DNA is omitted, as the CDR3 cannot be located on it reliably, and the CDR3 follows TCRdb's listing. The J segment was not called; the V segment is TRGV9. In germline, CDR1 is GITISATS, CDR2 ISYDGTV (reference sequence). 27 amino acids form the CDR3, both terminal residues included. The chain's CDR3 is CACDKIFTGTSSWDTRQMFFGTGIKLF.

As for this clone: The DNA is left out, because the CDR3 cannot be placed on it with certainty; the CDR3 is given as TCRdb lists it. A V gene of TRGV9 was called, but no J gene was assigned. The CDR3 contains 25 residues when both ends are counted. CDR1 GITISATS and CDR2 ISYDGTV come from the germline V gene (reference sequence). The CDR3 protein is CACDKMGSSSWDTRQMFFGTGIKLF.

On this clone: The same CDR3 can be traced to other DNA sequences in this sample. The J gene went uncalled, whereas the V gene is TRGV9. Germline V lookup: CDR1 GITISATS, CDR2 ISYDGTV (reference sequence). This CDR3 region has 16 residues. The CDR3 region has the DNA TGTGCCTGTGACGTACTGGGGGATACTTTGACAGCACAACTCTTCTTT. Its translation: CACDVLGDTLTAQLFF.

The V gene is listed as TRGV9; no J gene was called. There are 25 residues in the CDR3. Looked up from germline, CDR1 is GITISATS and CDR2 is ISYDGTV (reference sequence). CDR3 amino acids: CACDTVLGDTWDTRQMFSGTGIKLF. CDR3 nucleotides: TGTGCCTGTGACACCGTTTTGGGGGATACCTGGGACACCCGACAGATGTTTTCCGGAACTGGCATCAAACTCTTC.

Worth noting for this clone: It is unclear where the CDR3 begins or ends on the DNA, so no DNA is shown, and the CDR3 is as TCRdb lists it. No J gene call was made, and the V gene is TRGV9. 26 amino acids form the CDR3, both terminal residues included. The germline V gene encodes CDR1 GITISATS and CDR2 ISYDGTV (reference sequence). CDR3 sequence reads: CACDTAGGVSSWDTRQMFFGTGIKLF.

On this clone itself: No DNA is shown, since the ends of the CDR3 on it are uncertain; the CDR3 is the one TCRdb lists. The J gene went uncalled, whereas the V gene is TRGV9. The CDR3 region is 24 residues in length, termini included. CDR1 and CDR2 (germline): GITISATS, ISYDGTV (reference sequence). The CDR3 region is CACDILGDTGDTRQMFFGTGIKLF.

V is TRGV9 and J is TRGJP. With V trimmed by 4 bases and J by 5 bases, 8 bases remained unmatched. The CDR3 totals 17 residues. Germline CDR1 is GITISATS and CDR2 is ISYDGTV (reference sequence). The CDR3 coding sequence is TGTGCCTTGTGGGAAAGTGGAGAAGAGTTGGGCAAAAAAATCAAGGTATTT. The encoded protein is CALWESGEELGKKIKVF.

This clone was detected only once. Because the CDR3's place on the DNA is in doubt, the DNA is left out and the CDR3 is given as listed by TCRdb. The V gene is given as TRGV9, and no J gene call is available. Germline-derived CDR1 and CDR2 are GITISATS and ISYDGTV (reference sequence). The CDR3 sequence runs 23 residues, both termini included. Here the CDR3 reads CACDPVLGWDTRQMFFGTGIKLF.

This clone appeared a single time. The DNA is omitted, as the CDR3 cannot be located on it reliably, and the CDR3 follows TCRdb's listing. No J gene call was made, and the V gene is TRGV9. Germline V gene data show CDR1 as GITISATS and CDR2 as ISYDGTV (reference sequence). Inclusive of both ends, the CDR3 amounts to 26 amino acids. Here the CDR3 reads CACDTVGGNSSWDTRQMFFGTGIKLF.

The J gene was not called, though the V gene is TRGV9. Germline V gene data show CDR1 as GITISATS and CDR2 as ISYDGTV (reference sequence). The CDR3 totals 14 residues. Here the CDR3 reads CACDTMGDTAQLFF. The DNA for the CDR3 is TGTGCCTGTGACACAATGGGGGATACAGCACAACTCTTCTTT.

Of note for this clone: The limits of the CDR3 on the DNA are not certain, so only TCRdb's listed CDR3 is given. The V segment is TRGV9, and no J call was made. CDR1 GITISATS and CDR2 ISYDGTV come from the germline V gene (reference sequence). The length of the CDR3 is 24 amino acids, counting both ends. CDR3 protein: CACDTTGGAWDTRQMFFGTGIKLF.

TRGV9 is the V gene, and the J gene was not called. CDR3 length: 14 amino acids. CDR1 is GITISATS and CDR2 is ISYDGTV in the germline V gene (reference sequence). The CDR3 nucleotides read TGTGCCTGTGACACCTGGGGATCTTCAGCACAACTCTTCTTT. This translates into CACDTWGSSAQLFF.

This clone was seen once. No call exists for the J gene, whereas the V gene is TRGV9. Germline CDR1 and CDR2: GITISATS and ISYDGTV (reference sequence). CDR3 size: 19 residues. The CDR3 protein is CACDTLGTGSPSLTAQLFF. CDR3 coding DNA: TGTGCCTGTGACACTTTAGGTACTGGGAGCCCCTCTTTGACAGCACAACTCTTCTTT.